The source of this T cell receptor (beta chain) is a study of identifying expanded T cells in peripheral blood. Study-wide points: Technical replicates showed around 1.1 changed clones; about two weeks approximately 16; four weeks 19. Variance in clone template counts between two-week samples significantly increased with total template count across all healthy donors.

Germline CDR1 and CDR2: SGHVS and FQNEAQ. V gave up 5 bases and J gave up 5 bases, with 15 bases separating them. The length of the CDR3 is 14 residues. Here immunoSEQ multiplex PCR was the method, and the copy in TCRdb shows in-frame clones only, minus some. The table has about 78,000 clones, about four fifths seen once. Notes on this clone: Its antigen is not identified.

Healthy donors had no documented immune events, such as infections, while sampled. The TCR sequence derives from a person between 18 and 70 years old in good health. The specimen sequenced was blood. The chain joins TRBV7-8 to TRBJ1-1; D might be TRBD1 (5 bases). CDR3 residues: CASSPVARATEAFF. CDR3 DNA sequence: TGTGCCAGCAGCCCAGTAGCCAGGGCTACTGAAGCTTTCTTT.